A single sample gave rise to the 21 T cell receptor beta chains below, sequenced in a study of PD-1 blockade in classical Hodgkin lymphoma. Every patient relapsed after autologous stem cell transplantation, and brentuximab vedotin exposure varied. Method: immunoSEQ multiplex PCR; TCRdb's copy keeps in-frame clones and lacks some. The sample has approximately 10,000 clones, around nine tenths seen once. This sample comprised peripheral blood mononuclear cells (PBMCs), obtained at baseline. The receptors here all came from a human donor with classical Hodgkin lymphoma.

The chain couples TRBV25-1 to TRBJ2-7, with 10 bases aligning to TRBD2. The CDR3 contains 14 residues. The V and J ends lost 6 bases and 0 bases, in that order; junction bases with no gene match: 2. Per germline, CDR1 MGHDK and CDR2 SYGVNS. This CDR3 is CASSLAGDSYEQYF. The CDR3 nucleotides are TGTGCCAGCAGCCTAGCGGGAGACTCCTACGAGCAGTACTTC.

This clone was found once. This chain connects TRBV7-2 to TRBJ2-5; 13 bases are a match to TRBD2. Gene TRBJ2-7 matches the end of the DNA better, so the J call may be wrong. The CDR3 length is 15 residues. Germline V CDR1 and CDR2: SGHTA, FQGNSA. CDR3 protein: CASSLRTSGSYEQYF. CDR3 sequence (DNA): TGTGCCAGCAGCCTCCGGACTAGCGGGAGTTACGAGCAGTACTTC.

This CDR3 reads CASSFSLNEKLFF. The CDR3 nucleotides read TGTGCCAGCAGCTTTTCACTAAATGAAAAACTGTTTTTT. The chain recombines TRBV5-6 with TRBJ1-4, with D unresolved. The CDR3 spans 13 residues. The V and J ends lost 2 bases and 5 bases respectively, with 7 bases between them. Germline V lookup: CDR1 SGHDT, CDR2 YYEEEE.

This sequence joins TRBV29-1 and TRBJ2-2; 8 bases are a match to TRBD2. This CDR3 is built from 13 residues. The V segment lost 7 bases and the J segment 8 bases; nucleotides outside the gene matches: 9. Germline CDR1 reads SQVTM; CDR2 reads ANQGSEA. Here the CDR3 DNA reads TGCAGCGGCTCGGGAGGGCCGGCAGGGGAGCTGTTTTTT. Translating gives CSGSGGPAGELFF.

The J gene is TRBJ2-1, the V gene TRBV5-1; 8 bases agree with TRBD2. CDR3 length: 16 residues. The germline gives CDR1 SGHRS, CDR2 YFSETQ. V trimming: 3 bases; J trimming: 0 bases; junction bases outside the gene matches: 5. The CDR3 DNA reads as TGCGCCAGCAGCTCTACCGGGACTAGCTCCTACAATGAGCAGTTCTTC. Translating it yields CASSSTGTSSYNEQFF.

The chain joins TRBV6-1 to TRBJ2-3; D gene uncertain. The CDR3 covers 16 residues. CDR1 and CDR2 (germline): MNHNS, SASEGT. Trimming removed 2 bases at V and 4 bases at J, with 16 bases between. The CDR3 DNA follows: TGTGCCAGCAGTGAAAGGAAAGTCAGTCTAGCAGATACGCAGTATTTT. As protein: CASSERKVSLADTQYF.

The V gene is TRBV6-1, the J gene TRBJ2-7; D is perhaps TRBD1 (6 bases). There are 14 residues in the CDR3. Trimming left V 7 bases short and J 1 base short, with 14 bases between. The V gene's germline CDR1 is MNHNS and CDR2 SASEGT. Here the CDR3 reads CASTPLGQSYEQYF. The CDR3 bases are TGTGCCAGCACCCCTCTAGGACAGTCCTACGAGCAGTACTTC.

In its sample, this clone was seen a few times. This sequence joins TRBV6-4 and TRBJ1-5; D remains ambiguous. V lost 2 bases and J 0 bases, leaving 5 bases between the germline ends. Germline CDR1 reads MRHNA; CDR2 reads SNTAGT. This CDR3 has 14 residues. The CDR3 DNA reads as TGTGCCAGCAGTGACAGTCCTAGCAATCAGCCCCAGCATTTT. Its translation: CASSDSPSNQPQHF.

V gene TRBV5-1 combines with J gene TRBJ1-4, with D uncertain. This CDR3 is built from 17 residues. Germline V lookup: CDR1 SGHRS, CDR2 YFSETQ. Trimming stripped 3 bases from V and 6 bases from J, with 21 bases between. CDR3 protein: CASSWAEALPYDEKLFF. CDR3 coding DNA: TGCGCCAGCAGCTGGGCCGAGGCCCTGCCGTATGATGAAAAACTGTTTTTT.

The CDR3 protein is CAWSVRGEQFF. DNA for the CDR3: TGTGCCTGGAGTGTAAGGGGTGAGCAGTTCTTC. V usage is TRBV30 and J usage is TRBJ2-1, with TRBD1 as a possible D gene (5 bases). Trimming shortened V by 0 bases and J by 9 bases, and 6 bases separated the two germline ends. CDR1 and CDR2 (germline): GTSNPN, SVGIG (reference sequence). The CDR3 runs to 11 residues.

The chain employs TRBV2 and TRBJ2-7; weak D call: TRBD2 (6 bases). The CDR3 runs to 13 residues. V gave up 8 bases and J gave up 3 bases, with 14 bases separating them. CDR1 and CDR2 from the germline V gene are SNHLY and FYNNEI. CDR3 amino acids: CASGREEGYEQYF. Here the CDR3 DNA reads TGTGCCAGCGGCAGGGAGGAAGGCTACGAGCAGTACTTC.

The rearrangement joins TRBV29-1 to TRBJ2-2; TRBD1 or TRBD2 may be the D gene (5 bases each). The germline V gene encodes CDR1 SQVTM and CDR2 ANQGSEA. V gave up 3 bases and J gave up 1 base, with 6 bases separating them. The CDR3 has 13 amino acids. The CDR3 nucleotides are TGCAGCGTTGATGGGGGGAACACCGGGGAGCTGTTTTTT. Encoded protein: CSVDGGNTGELFF.

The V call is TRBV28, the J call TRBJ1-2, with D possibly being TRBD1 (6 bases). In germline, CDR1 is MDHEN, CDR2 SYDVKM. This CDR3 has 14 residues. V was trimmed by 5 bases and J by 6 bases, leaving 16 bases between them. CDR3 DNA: TGTGCCAGCAGTACCACCGGGGGGGCGGATGGCTACACCTTC. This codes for CASSTTGGADGYTF.

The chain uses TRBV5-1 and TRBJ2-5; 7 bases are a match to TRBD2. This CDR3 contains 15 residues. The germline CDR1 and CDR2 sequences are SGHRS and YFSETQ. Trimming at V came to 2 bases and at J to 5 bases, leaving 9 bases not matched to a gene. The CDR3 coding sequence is TGCGCCAGCAGCTTAGGCCCTCGGGAGGAGGAGACCCAGTACTTC. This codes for CASSLGPREEETQYF.

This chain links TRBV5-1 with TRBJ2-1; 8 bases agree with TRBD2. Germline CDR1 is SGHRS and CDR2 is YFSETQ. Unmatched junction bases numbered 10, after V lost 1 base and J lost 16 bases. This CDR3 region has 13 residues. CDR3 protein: CASSLSASGHLFF. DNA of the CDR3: TGCGCCAGCAGCTTGTCGGCTAGCGGGCATCTTTTCTTC.

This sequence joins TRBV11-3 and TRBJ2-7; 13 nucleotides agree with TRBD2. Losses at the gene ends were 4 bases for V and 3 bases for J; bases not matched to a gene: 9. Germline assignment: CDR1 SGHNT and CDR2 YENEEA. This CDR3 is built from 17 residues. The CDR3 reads CASSSWRLAGGYYEQYF. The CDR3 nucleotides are TGTGCCAGCAGCTCGTGGAGACTAGCGGGAGGCTACTACGAGCAGTACTTC.

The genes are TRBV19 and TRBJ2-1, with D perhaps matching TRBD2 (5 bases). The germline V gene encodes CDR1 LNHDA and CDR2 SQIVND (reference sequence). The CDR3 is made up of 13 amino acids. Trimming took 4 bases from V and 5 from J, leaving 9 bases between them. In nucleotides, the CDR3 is TGTGCCAGTAGTACTCGGAGGCACAATGAGCAGTTCTTC. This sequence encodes CASSTRRHNEQFF.

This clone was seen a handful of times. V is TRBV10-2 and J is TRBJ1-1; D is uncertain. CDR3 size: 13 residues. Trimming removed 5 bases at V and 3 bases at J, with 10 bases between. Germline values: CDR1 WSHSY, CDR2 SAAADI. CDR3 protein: CASSPGRYTEAFF. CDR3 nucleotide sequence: TGCGCCAGCAGTCCGGGGAGGTACACTGAAGCTTTCTTT.

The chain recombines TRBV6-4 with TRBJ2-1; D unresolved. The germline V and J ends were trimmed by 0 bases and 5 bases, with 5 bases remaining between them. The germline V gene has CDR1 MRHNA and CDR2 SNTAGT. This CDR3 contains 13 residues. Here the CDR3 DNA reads TGTGCCAGCAGTGACTCAACAAACAATGAGCAGTTCTTC. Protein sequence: CASSDSTNNEQFF.

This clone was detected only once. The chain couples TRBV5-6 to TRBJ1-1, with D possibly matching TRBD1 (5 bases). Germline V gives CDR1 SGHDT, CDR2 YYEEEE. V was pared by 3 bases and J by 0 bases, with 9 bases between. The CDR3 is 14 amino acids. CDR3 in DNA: TGTGCCAGCAGCTCGGGACGGTTGAACACTGAAGCTTTCTTT. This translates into CASSSGRLNTEAFF.

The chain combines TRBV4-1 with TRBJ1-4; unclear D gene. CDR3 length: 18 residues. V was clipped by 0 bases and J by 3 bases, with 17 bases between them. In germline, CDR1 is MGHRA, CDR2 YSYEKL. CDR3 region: CASSQEGLGFGANEKLFF. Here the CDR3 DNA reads TGCGCCAGCAGCCAAGAAGGTTTAGGGTTCGGGGCTAATGAAAAACTGTTTTTT.